This T cell receptor (beta chain) is from a study of CD8 T cells in ankylosing spondylitis (TCRdb year 2017). Concerning the study at large: The study set out to find disease-linked TCR variants by profiling T cell receptor beta repertoires in ankylosing spondylitis patients and healthy donors. The full study cohort comprised 25 ankylosing spondylitis patients and 85 to 120 healthy donors. Peripheral blood samples were taken, and synovial fluid was additionally collected from ankylosing spondylitis patients.

This clonotype was detected only a few times. Its antigen is still unknown. Base-call qualities are not available, and no considerably larger clone is one nucleotide away. Sequencing took place on an Illumina HiSeq 2500. Quantitative 5'-RACE with molecular barcodes was used to prepare TCR beta libraries. Per the source publication's procedure: To identify disease-linked TCR variants, a new computational method was used, one built on a probabilistic model of VDJ rearrangement. The raw public reads went through TCRdb reprocessing: fastp at Q25, MiXCR clone calling, in-frame beta chains kept. Identical CDR3 protein sequences are pooled into one entry, listed with their most common genes and DNA. The V and J calls were not made by the authors but by TCRdb's processing. The table for this sample lists about 340,000 distinct CDR3 sequences; around 8% of them were counted only once. The ten largest clones take up approximately 15% of the sample.

Overall results and qualifications from the work: The disease-linked clones were reported as significantly enriched in matched synovial fluid samples from ankylosing spondylitis patients. In peripheral blood, the disease-linked clones were found at relatively low frequencies and had a CD8+ phenotype. Blood from ankylosing spondylitis patients appeared to be characterized by a TCR beta motif composed of eight highly homologous amino acid variants. Some motif variants had previously been reported in the synovial fluid and blood of reactive arthritis patients, which suggests shared mechanisms of disease initiation.

The sequencing sample was made of blood, either unsorted or a sorted T cell fraction (not recorded which). The source of this sequence is a male donor with ankylosing spondylitis.

The DNA sequence reads TGTGCCAGTAGTATGGGCGTCAGCTCCTATAATTCACCCCTCCACTTT. Its coded protein is CASSMGVSSYNSPLHF. The V and J segments used are TRBV19 and TRBJ1-6, with no confident D gene call. Trimming takes 3 bases from V and 0 bases from J, and the germline ends sit 9 bases apart. The CDR3 covers 16 residues, taking in both the cysteine and the phenylalanine. Only CDR3 DNA is held: 48 bases, read in frame from base 1. CDR1 and CDR2, per the germline V gene (reference sequence), are LNHDA and SQIVND.